This entry lists 21 T cell receptor beta chains sequenced from one sample in a study of shared clonotypes between healthy human individuals. The assay was immunoSEQ multiplex PCR, and TCRdb's table has in-frame clones only and misses some. This sample has around 1.6 million clones, with 95% to 99% found just once. Sequences were obtained from naive CD4+ T cells sorted from blood. Subset: CD45RA+ positively selected. The source of these receptors is a man aged 25 to 40 in good health.

The chain uses TRBV29-1 and TRBJ2-6; the match to TRBD2 covers 8 bases. The V gene end was trimmed by 7 bases and the J gene end by 0 bases; junction bases not matched to a gene: 14. This CDR3 contains 18 residues. Germline CDR1 reads SQVTM; CDR2 reads ANQGSEA. CDR3 DNA: TGCAGCGGGCAGGCTAGCGGGCCTGAACCCTCTGGGGCCAACGTCCTGACTTTC. Its protein product is CSGQASGPEPSGANVLTF.

This clone was counted a single time. The chain uses TRBV5-1 and TRBJ2-3, with 8 nucleotides matching TRBD1. V was pared by 4 bases and J by 0 bases, with 7 bases of the junction left unmatched. Per germline, CDR1 SGHRS and CDR2 YFSETQ. The CDR3 is made up of 16 amino acids. CDR3 sequence: CASSKRQGTSTDTQYF. In DNA, the CDR3 is TGCGCCAGCAGCAAACGACAGGGGACTAGCACAGATACGCAGTATTTT.

The chain links TRBV19 to TRBJ2-2; no definite D call. The ends were cut back, 9 bases at V and 3 bases at J, with 14 bases in the middle. The CDR3 has 14 amino acids. Germline-derived CDR1 and CDR2 are LNHDA and SQIVND (reference sequence). The CDR3 loop reads CASLTHSHTGELFF. In DNA, the CDR3 is TGTGCCAGCTTAACACATTCCCACACCGGGGAGCTGTTTTTT. The variable domain in full, with the rest retrieved from reference TRBV19 and TRBJ2-2, is DGGITQSPKYLFRKEGQNVTLSCEQNLNHDAMYWYRQDPGQGLRLIYYSQIVNDFQKGDIAEGYSVSREKKESFPLTVTSAQKNPTAFYLCASLTHSHTGELFFGEGSRLTVL.

A remark on this clone: Other DNA variants within this sample encode the same CDR3. The V and J genes are TRBV5-1 and TRBJ1-1; D remains ambiguous. Trimming pared 2 bases from V and 3 bases from J, leaving 8 bases between. The CDR3 has 13 amino acids. From germline, CDR1 is SGHRS and CDR2 YFSETQ. CDR3 in DNA: TGCGCCAGCAGCTTAGCGGGAGACACTGAAGCTTTCTTT. This encodes CASSLAGDTEAFF.

V is TRBV5-8 and J is TRBJ1-2; a weak D match, TRBD1 (5 bases). CDR3 size: 15 residues. Germline CDR1 SGHTS, CDR2 YDEGEE. V gave up 4 bases and J gave up 2 bases, with 15 bases separating them. The CDR3 sequence is CASSHTRDANYGYTF. CDR3 bases: TGTGCCAGCAGCCATACTCGGGACGCCAACTATGGCTACACCTTC.

The V and J genes are TRBV2 and TRBJ1-5; D remains unclear. CDR3 size: 13 residues. Trimming took 8 bases from V and 0 from J, leaving 8 bases between them. Germline CDR1 SNHLY, CDR2 FYNNEI. CDR3 protein: CASAGFSNQPQHF. CDR3 DNA sequence: TGTGCCAGCGCCGGGTTTAGCAATCAGCCCCAGCATTTT.

The chain joins TRBV14 to TRBJ1-4; unclear D gene. Germline CDR1 is SGHDN and CDR2 is FVKESK. The CDR3 is 14 residues long. Trimming took off 1 base at V and 5 bases at J, with 8 bases between the two ends. The CDR3 loop is CASSQGAANEKLFF. The CDR3 DNA reads as TGTGCCAGCAGCCAAGGGGCGGCGAATGAAAAACTGTTTTTT.

The chain joins TRBV29-1 to TRBJ2-5, with unresolved D. The CDR3 covers 13 residues. Germline-derived CDR1 and CDR2 are SQVTM and ANQGSEA. Trimming cost V 3 bases and J 4 bases, with 12 bases left between them. Here the CDR3 reads CSVDIMAVETQYF. The CDR3 bases are TGCAGCGTTGATATCATGGCGGTAGAGACCCAGTACTTC.

The chain employs TRBV4-1 and TRBJ1-1; D may be TRBD1 (5 bases). Germline V gives CDR1 MGHRA, CDR2 YSYEKL. The CDR3 covers 14 residues. V lost 2 bases and J lost 10, with 17 bases in between. This CDR3 reads CASSQPAPSQGAFF. The CDR3 DNA follows: TGCGCCAGCAGCCAACCCGCCCCATCGCAGGGAGCTTTCTTT.

This chain uses TRBV19 with TRBJ1-1; the D is unclear. The V end was cut by 2 bases, the J end by 0 bases, with 10 bases between. The CDR3 runs 15 residues. The V gene's germline CDR1 is LNHDA and CDR2 SQIVND (reference sequence). The CDR3 region has the DNA TGTGCCAGTAGTATACGAGGGTTCATGAACACTGAAGCTTTCTTT. This gives the protein CASSIRGFMNTEAFF.

V and J are TRBV7-2 and TRBJ1-5; D is perhaps TRBD1 (5 bases). V was clipped by 5 bases and J by 4 bases, with 15 bases between them. Germline CDR1 is SGHTA and CDR2 is FQGNSA. The CDR3 covers 15 residues. CDR3 DNA sequence: TGTGCCAGCAGCCGAGAGGGGCAGCCAAATCAGCCCCAGCATTTT. This translates into CASSREGQPNQPQHF.

This clone was recorded once. The chain couples TRBV5-1 to TRBJ1-1; TRBD1 aligns across 10 bases. CDR1 is SGHRS, CDR2 YFSETQ, per germline. Trimming removed 5 bases from V and 10 bases from J; junction bases left unmatched: 11. The CDR3 spans 14 residues. This CDR3 reads CASRQGQGRVRAFF. CDR3 in DNA: TGCGCCAGCAGACAGGGACAGGGGCGGGTTCGAGCTTTCTTT.

The chain joins TRBV7-8 to TRBJ2-2, with D unclear. In germline, CDR1 is SGHVS, CDR2 FQNEAQ. V was cut by 0 bases and J by 4 bases, with 6 bases left in between. The CDR3 consists of 14 residues. CDR3 sequence reads: CASSLARLTGELFF. In DNA form, the CDR3 reads TGTGCCAGCAGCTTAGCGCGGCTCACCGGGGAGCTGTTTTTT. The full variable domain, its missing parts supplied by reference TRBV7-8 and TRBJ2-2, is GAGVSQSPRYKVAKRGQDVALRCDPISGHVSLFWYQQALGQGPEFLTYFQNEAQLDKSGLPSDRFFAERPEGSVSTLKIQRTQQEDSAVYLCASSLARLTGELFFGEGSRLTVL.

The J gene is TRBJ1-3, the V gene TRBV7-9; no definite D call. The CDR3 spans 16 residues. Germline V CDR1 and CDR2: SEHNR, FQNEAQ (reference sequence). Trimming pared 3 bases from V and 2 bases from J, leaving 14 bases between. CDR3 residues: CASSFLRGNTGNTIYF. CDR3 bases: TGTGCCAGCAGCTTCCTCCGAGGAAACACTGGAAACACCATATATTTT.

The chain combines TRBV19 with TRBJ2-1; D remains ambiguous. The CDR3 extends over 15 amino acids. The V and J ends lost 3 bases and 5 bases respectively, with 14 bases between them. Germline lookup yields CDR1 LNHDA and CDR2 SQIVND (reference sequence). The CDR3 here is CASSIYYPPNNEQFF. The CDR3 DNA follows: TGTGCCAGTAGTATTTATTACCCACCTAACAATGAGCAGTTCTTC.

A word on this clone: At the DNA level, this CDR3 is encoded by other sequences in the same sample as well. The chain links TRBV29-1 to TRBJ1-5; possibly TRBD1 for D (6 bases). Germline V CDR1 and CDR2: SQVTM, ANQGSEA. CDR3 length: 13 amino acids. Trimming shortened V by 4 bases and J by 5 bases, and 12 bases separated the two germline ends. CDR3 region: CSVGRGADQPQHF. The CDR3 DNA follows: TGCAGCGTTGGAAGGGGGGCGGATCAGCCCCAGCATTTT.

The CDR3 nucleotides read TGCGCCAGCACCAAGGGGGGTAATCAGCCCCAGCATTTT. Translation: CASTKGGNQPQHF. The rearrangement links TRBV10-2 to TRBJ1-5; a possible D gene is TRBD1 (6 bases). CDR1 and CDR2 from the germline V gene are WSHSY and SAAADI. This CDR3 is 13 amino acids long. V was shortened by 7 bases and J by 4 bases, with 11 bases between the two germline ends.

The chain is built from TRBV28 and TRBJ1-4, with 10 positions matching TRBD1. The CDR3 is 15 residues long. Germline CDR1 reads MDHEN; CDR2 reads SYDVKM. Trimming took 2 bases from V and 7 from J; bases not matched to a gene: 4. CDR3 protein: CASSLLGTGVEKLFF. The CDR3 nucleotides are TGTGCCAGCAGTTTACTCGGGACAGGGGTTGAAAAACTGTTTTTT.

This chain joins TRBV15 and TRBJ1-2; TRBD1 is a possible D gene (5 bases). V shed 0 bases and J shed 5 bases, with 10 bases lying between them. The CDR3 contains 14 residues. CDR1 LNHNV and CDR2 YYDKDF come from the germline V gene (reference sequence). The DNA of the CDR3 is TGTGCCACCAGCAGAGAAAGGACAACGTATGGCTACACCTTC. Encoded protein: CATSRERTTYGYTF.

V gene TRBV5-1 combines with J gene TRBJ1-4, with D uncertain. The CDR3 sequence is 14 residues long. Germline V gene data show CDR1 as SGHRS and CDR2 as YFSETQ. Trimming cost V 2 bases and J 5 bases, with 10 bases left between them. In DNA, the CDR3 is TGCGCCAGCAGCTTCGGACCGACGAATGAAAAACTGTTTTTT. Its translation is CASSFGPTNEKLFF.

The CDR3 is CASSLAIRAYEQYF. In nucleotides, the CDR3 is TGTGCCAGCAGCTTAGCTATCAGGGCCTACGAGCAGTACTTC. The rearrangement links TRBV7-9 to TRBJ2-7; TRBD1 is a possible D gene (5 bases). The ends were cut back, 0 bases at V and 2 bases at J, with 8 bases in the middle. The CDR3 is made up of 14 amino acids. Looked up from germline, CDR1 is SEHNR and CDR2 is FQNEAQ (reference sequence).